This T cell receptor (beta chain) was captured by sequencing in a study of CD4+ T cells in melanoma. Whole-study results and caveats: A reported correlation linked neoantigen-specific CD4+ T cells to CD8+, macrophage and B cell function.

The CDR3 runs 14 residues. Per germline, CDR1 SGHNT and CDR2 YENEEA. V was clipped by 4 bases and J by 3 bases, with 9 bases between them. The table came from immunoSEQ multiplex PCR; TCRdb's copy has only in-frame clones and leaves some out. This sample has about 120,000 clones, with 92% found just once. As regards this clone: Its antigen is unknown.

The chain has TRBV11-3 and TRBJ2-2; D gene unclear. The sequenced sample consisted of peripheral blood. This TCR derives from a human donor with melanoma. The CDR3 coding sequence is TGTGCCAGCAGCTCCACTACCCACACCGGGGAGCTGTTTTTT. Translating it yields CASSSTTHTGELFF.